The clone carrying this T cell receptor (beta chain) was detected only once. 13 Jbeta primers and 60 Vbeta primers were used for the PCR. The protocol was immunoSEQ multiplex PCR, while the TCRdb copy is restricted to in-frame clones and leaves out a portion. This table has 130,000 or so clones, about four fifths appearing once. This record comes from a study of cytomegalovirus exposure and HLA in healthy donors. V lost 7 bases and J 4 bases, leaving 19 bases between the germline ends. This CDR3 is 15 amino acids long. The V gene's germline CDR1 is MDHEN and CDR2 SYDVKM. Sequenced input: PBMCs. This rearrangement joins TRBV28 to TRBJ1-2; D remains unclear. The sequence was collected from a man aged 18 to 35 in good health and CMV-seropositive. Here the CDR3 DNA reads TGTGCCAGCACCAAAACAGCGGATACAATCTATGGCTACACCTTC. Translation gives CASTKTADTIYGYTF.